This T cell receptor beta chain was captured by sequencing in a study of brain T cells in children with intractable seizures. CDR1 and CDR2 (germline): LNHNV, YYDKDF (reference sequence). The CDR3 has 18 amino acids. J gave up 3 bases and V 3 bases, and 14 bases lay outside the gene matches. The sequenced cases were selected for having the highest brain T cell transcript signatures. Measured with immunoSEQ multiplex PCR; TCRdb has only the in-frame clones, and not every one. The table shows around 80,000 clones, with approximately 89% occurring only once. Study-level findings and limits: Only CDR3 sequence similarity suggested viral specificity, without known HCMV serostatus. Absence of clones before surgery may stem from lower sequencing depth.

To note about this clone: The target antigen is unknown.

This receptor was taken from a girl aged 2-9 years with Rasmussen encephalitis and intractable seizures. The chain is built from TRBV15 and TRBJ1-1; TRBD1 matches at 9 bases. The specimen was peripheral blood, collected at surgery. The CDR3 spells CATSRTPGTGKVDTEAFF. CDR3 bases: TGTGCCACCAGCAGGACGCCCGGGACAGGGAAGGTGGACACTGAAGCTTTCTTT.